These T cell receptor beta chains were read from a single sample in a study of T cells in Graves' hyperthyroidism and ophthalmopathy. MiXCR, applied by TCRdb to the multiplex PCR reads, yields one record per CDR3 protein. This table has hundreds of thousands of distinct CDR3 sequences, roughly 14% appearing once. The material sequenced was blood. The source is a woman in her late teens or twenties with Graves' hyperthyroidism. CDR3s leave out the opening cysteine and the closing phenylalanine or tryptophan. The order of the fields is J gene, V gene, CDR3 protein.

j_call: TRBJ2-2; v_call: TRBV24-1; cdr3_aa: ATSDARTGDTGELF
j_call: TRBJ1-1; v_call: TRBV10-3; cdr3_aa: AISEEDRKAF
j_call: TRBJ2-5; v_call: TRBV7-2; cdr3_aa: ASSSVQGAYQETQY
j_call: TRBJ1-4; v_call: TRBV19; cdr3_aa: ASSREEKLF
j_call: TRBJ1-6; v_call: TRBV18; cdr3_aa: ASSSGGSGNSPLH
j_call: TRBJ2-3; v_call: TRBV30; cdr3_aa: AWSKGLAGPSDTQY
j_call: TRBJ2-1; v_call: TRBV6-2/TRBV6-3; cdr3_aa: ASNRVGEQF
j_call: TRBJ2-1; v_call: TRBV12-5; cdr3_aa: ASRDRNNEQF
j_call: TRBJ2-3; v_call: TRBV6-1; cdr3_aa: ASSDGGEGPGDTQY
j_call: TRBJ2-7; v_call: TRBV11-1; cdr3_aa: ASSPRIGSVLWGSYEQY
j_call: TRBJ2-2; v_call: TRBV12-3/TRBV12-4; cdr3_aa: ASSRSWGANTGELF
j_call: TRBJ1-2; v_call: TRBV20-1; cdr3_aa: SASGQGHGYT
j_call: TRBJ1-2; v_call: TRBV29-1; cdr3_aa: SAGRGPEGYT
j_call: TRBJ2-2; v_call: TRBV11-2; cdr3_aa: ASSLDAMVRELF
j_call: TRBJ2-7; v_call: TRBV13; cdr3_aa: ASSPSGPAAYEQY
j_call: TRBJ2-3; v_call: TRBV10-3; cdr3_aa: AITRGPTDTQY
j_call: TRBJ2-7; v_call: TRBV12-3/TRBV12-4; cdr3_aa: ASSFGQGAHEQY
j_call: TRBJ1-5; v_call: TRBV6-1; cdr3_aa: ASSASGWGPNQPQH
j_call: TRBJ1-2; v_call: TRBV18; cdr3_aa: ASSATKTGVDGYT
j_call: TRBJ1-2; v_call: TRBV11-2; cdr3_aa: ASSQLTEYGYT
j_call: TRBJ1-1; v_call: TRBV19; cdr3_aa: ASFLGAGTEAF
j_call: TRBJ2-2; v_call: TRBV10-3; cdr3_aa: AISESTGGELF
j_call: TRBJ2-7; v_call: TRBV7-3; cdr3_aa: ASSLEGGLLSEQY
j_call: TRBJ2-7; v_call: TRBV5-1; cdr3_aa: ASSSAPGLAGGLAYEQY
j_call: TRBJ1-6; v_call: TRBV2; cdr3_aa: ASSEEGADSPLH
j_call: TRBJ2-3; v_call: TRBV5-1; cdr3_aa: ASSLAHQSTDTQY
j_call: TRBJ2-7; v_call: TRBV6-1; cdr3_aa: ASTPQITANYEQY
j_call: TRBJ1-2; v_call: TRBV9; cdr3_aa: ASSVARDSMPYGYT
j_call: TRBJ2-7; v_call: TRBV20-1; cdr3_aa: SAIAGGPYEQY
j_call: TRBJ1-1; v_call: TRBV19; cdr3_aa: ASIGQGATEAF
j_call: TRBJ1-5; v_call: TRBV24-1; cdr3_aa: ATSKGNQPQH
j_call: TRBJ2-7; v_call: TRBV6-5; cdr3_aa: ASSYSRSGTDYEQY
j_call: TRBJ1-4; v_call: TRBV5-6; cdr3_aa: ASSVLTGGNEKLF
j_call: TRBJ2-7; v_call: TRBV7-2; cdr3_aa: ASSLDLTASYEQY
j_call: TRBJ1-4; v_call: TRBV2; cdr3_aa: ASRRINEKLF
j_call: TRBJ2-5; v_call: TRBV2; cdr3_aa: ASGPLAGAQY
j_call: TRBJ2-1; v_call: TRBV5-1; cdr3_aa: ASSLLPGLNEQF
j_call: TRBJ1-5; v_call: TRBV12-3/TRBV12-4; cdr3_aa: ASSFRDQPQH
j_call: TRBJ1-2; v_call: TRBV7-4; cdr3_aa: ASRPLGPPDHGYT
j_call: TRBJ2-1; v_call: TRBV11-2; cdr3_aa: ASSLLRGGREQF
j_call: TRBJ2-2; v_call: TRBV29-1; cdr3_aa: SVQDGNTGELF
j_call: TRBJ2-6; v_call: TRBV29-1; cdr3_aa: SGTVVLSSGANVLT
j_call: TRBJ2-2; v_call: TRBV12-3/TRBV12-4; cdr3_aa: ASSGNGRAGELF
j_call: TRBJ2-7; v_call: TRBV6-1; cdr3_aa: ASTLSGTTQRYEQY
j_call: TRBJ2-3; v_call: TRBV24-1; cdr3_aa: ATSEQGDNTDTQY
j_call: TRBJ1-2; v_call: TRBV15; cdr3_aa: ATSPVGGYYGYT
j_call: TRBJ1-2; v_call: TRBV19; cdr3_aa: ASSITGQGSGYT
j_call: TRBJ1-2; v_call: TRBV6-1; cdr3_aa: ASSDPTDRGDYGYT
j_call: TRBJ1-2; v_call: TRBV11-2; cdr3_aa: ASSLRQGALLNYGYT
j_call: TRBJ2-3; v_call: TRBV7-3; cdr3_aa: ASSSTHTDTQY
j_call: TRBJ2-3; v_call: TRBV6-5; cdr3_aa: ASSSGGAEQLAGDTSTDTQY
j_call: TRBJ1-2; v_call: TRBV6-1; cdr3_aa: ASKYGQGADGYT
j_call: TRBJ1-2; v_call: TRBV7-9; cdr3_aa: ASSPIRGYYGYT